These T cell receptor beta chains were read from a single sample in a study of human T cells and chemical hapten exposure. TCRdb reanalysed the RACE reads using MiXCR and keeps one entry per CDR3 protein. The sample carries tens of thousands of distinct CDR3 sequences, 6% to 7.5% recorded once. Specimen: whole blood. All receptors derive from a human donor in good health. Some clones in this sample may be carry-over from other donors' samples. CDR3s include the opening cysteine and the closing phenylalanine or tryptophan.

V gene	J gene	CDR3 protein
TRBV3-1	TRBJ1-2	CASSPQGDYGYTF
TRBV6-1	TRBJ1-1	CASRTGGWDGAFF
TRBV12-3/TRBV12-4	TRBJ1-5	CASTRGRNQPQHF
TRBV12-3/TRBV12-4	TRBJ1-4	CASSLGEKLFF
TRBV12-3/TRBV12-4	TRBJ2-1	CASSPGTGNPGFF
TRBV11-2	TRBJ2-1	CASSLVGGAGYNEQFF
TRBV12-3/TRBV12-4	TRBJ1-1	CASIQTGGTEAFF
TRBV28	TRBJ2-7	CASSLAGTYEQYF
TRBV20-1	TRBJ2-1	CSARYLDSYNEQFF
TRBV5-5	TRBJ2-1	CASSLGPPGTASYNEQFF
TRBV5-1	TRBJ1-5	CASSLDGTGGNQPQHF
TRBV7-8	TRBJ2-3	CASWEGTDTQYF
TRBV11-1	TRBJ2-1	CASSKGQGDYNEQFF
TRBV2	TRBJ2-2	CASSEAAWTSGNTGELFF
TRBV29-1	TRBJ1-1	CSVLTLEGMNTEAFF
TRBV4-2	TRBJ2-6	CASSQDGRTSGGAGANVLTF
TRBV10-2	TRBJ1-6	CASSWGLTERNSPLHF
TRBV4-3	TRBJ1-4	CASSQVSGIGCEKLFF
TRBV10-3	TRBJ1-1	CAISDTGTVSSEAFF
TRBV20-1	TRBJ1-1	CSASLGSNTEAFF
TRBV12-3/TRBV12-4	TRBJ1-1	CASSLTTPNTEAFF
TRBV20-1	TRBJ1-2	CSAGGQGYGYTF
TRBV27	TRBJ2-2	CASSLQGASTGELFF
TRBV10-3	TRBJ2-3	CAISAVKVSDTQYF
TRBV28	TRBJ2-7	CASVTSGSSYEQYF
TRBV20-1	TRBJ1-4	CSASGPSEKLFF
TRBV5-1	TRBJ1-3	CASSLVYRGSGNTIYF
TRBV6-1	TRBJ2-3	CASEIGTPTDTQYF
TRBV19	TRBJ1-2	CAGWTGNGYTF
TRBV6-4	TRBJ2-3	CASSDSMGGTDTQYF
TRBV29-1	TRBJ1-3	CSADIGNTIYF
TRBV6-5	TRBJ1-2	CASSGLHGYTF
TRBV29-1	TRBJ1-5	CSVGHSNQPQHF
TRBV12-3/TRBV12-4	TRBJ2-3	CASSLGPQGRDTQYF
TRBV20-1	TRBJ2-4	CSARDNIAKNIQYF
TRBV2	TRBJ2-3	CASSAASDTQYF
TRBV7-2	TRBJ2-3	CASSLEGLLPPRDTQYF
TRBV5-1	TRBJ2-3	CASSWGSDTQYF
TRBV27	TRBJ1-2	CASSLGGSNYGYTF
TRBV20-1	TRBJ2-1	CSAVTSGSSLTYNEQFF
TRBV10-3	TRBJ1-2	CATGTDDINYGYTF
TRBV24-1	TRBJ2-3	CATSDFKGSSTDTQYF
TRBV19	TRBJ1-2	CASSVPRSNYGYTF
TRBV19	TRBJ1-6	CASKDGQVLYNSPLHF
TRBV6-1	TRBJ2-7	CASKGNVYEQYF